Listed below are T cell receptor beta chains from one sample, sequenced in a study of control samples from healthy donors and cancer patients. Profiled with immunoSEQ multiplex PCR; TCRdb holds only in-frame clones, not every one. The table lists approximately 70,000 clones, over 75% of them singletons. The sequenced sample consisted of blood. These receptor sequences come from a woman in her forties or fifties in good health. CDR3s include the opening cysteine and the closing phenylalanine or tryptophan. The order of the fields is CDR3 protein, CDR3 DNA, D gene, J gene, V gene, CDR3 length, clone size. A D gene is named only where the DNA matches it firmly. Clone size is stated in some rows and not others, as once, few, many or a class when expanded.

CDR3aa: CASSPGKREEEDTQYF; CDR3nt: TGTGCCAGCAGCCCCGGTAAACGGGAGGAGGAAGATACGCAGTATTTT; d_gene: TRBD2; j_gene: TRBJ2-3; v_gene: TRBV11-3; len: 16; abundance: -
CDR3aa: CASSQDPDKGFQFF; CDR3nt: TGCGCCAGCAGCCAAGATCCGGACAAGGGTTTTCAGTTCTTC; d_gene: -; j_gene: TRBJ2-1; v_gene: TRBV4-1; len: 14; abundance: many
CDR3aa: CASTGLGGSEQYF; CDR3nt: TGTGCCAGCACGGGACTAGGGGGCAGCGAGCAGTACTTC; d_gene: -; j_gene: TRBJ2-7; v_gene: TRBV25-1; len: 13; abundance: once
CDR3aa: CAWSPGSSYGYTF; CDR3nt: TGTGCCTGGAGTCCCGGGAGCAGTTATGGCTACACCTTC; d_gene: -; j_gene: TRBJ1-2; v_gene: TRBV30; len: 13; abundance: few
CDR3aa: CASSGGQPGANYGYTF; CDR3nt: TGCGCCAGCAGCGGGGGACAGCCTGGGGCTAACTATGGCTACACCTTC; d_gene: TRBD1; j_gene: TRBJ1-2; v_gene: TRBV5-1; len: 16; abundance: -
CDR3aa: CASSYSYRDSQSTAF; CDR3nt: TGTGCCAGCAGTTACTCATACCGGGACAGCCAATCCACCGCCTTC; d_gene: TRBD1; j_gene: TRBJ1-2; v_gene: TRBV6-5; len: 15; abundance: -
CDR3aa: CASSTYAAPAETQYF; CDR3nt: TGTGCCAGTAGTACTTACGCGGCTCCGGCGGAGACCCAGTACTTC; d_gene: -; j_gene: TRBJ2-5; v_gene: TRBV19; len: 15; abundance: -
CDR3aa: CASSITSGSNEQFF; CDR3nt: TGTGCCAGCAGCATCACTAGCGGGAGCAATGAGCAGTTCTTC; d_gene: TRBD2; j_gene: TRBJ2-1; v_gene: TRBV7-3; len: 14; abundance: -
CDR3aa: CASSPRLQQETQYF; CDR3nt: TGTGCCAGCAGCCCCCGTCTGCAGCAAGAGACCCAGTACTTC; d_gene: -; j_gene: TRBJ2-5; v_gene: TRBV9; len: 14; abundance: -
CDR3aa: CASSHTGTISYNEQFF; CDR3nt: TGTGCCAGCAGCCATACCGGGACTATCTCCTACAATGAGCAGTTCTTC; d_gene: TRBD2; j_gene: TRBJ2-1; v_gene: TRBV5-4; len: 16; abundance: -
CDR3aa: CASSPEGRGRATGELFF; CDR3nt: TGTGCCAGCTCACCGGAGGGACGCGGGAGGGCGACCGGGGAGCTGTTTTTT; d_gene: TRBD2; j_gene: TRBJ2-2; v_gene: TRBV18; len: 17; abundance: once
CDR3aa: CASSDYDRPPRETQYF; CDR3nt: TGTGCCAGCAGCGACTACGACAGGCCCCCGAGGGAGACCCAGTACTTC; d_gene: -; j_gene: TRBJ2-5; v_gene: TRBV9; len: 16; abundance: once
CDR3aa: CASSPRTAITDTQYF; CDR3nt: TGTGCCAGCAGCCCCCGGACAGCCATCACAGATACGCAGTATTTT; d_gene: -; j_gene: TRBJ2-3; v_gene: TRBV7-8; len: 15; abundance: -
CDR3aa: CASSLLNEQFF; CDR3nt: TGTGCCAGCAGTCTACTGAATGAGCAGTTCTTC; d_gene: -; j_gene: TRBJ2-1; v_gene: TRBV6-6; len: 11; abundance: -
CDR3aa: CASSLSGGQLGDTQYF; CDR3nt: TGTGCCAGCAGCTTAAGCGGGGGACAATTGGGAGATACGCAGTATTTT; d_gene: -; j_gene: TRBJ2-3; v_gene: TRBV7-3; len: 16; abundance: -
CDR3aa: CASSWGGSKNEQYF; CDR3nt: TGTGCCAGCAGTTGGGGCGGGAGTAAGAACGAGCAGTACTTC; d_gene: TRBD2; j_gene: TRBJ2-7; v_gene: TRBV6-2/TRBV6-3; len: 14; abundance: -
CDR3aa: CASSEQGLAGYEQYF; CDR3nt: TGTGCCAGCAGTGAACAGGGACTAGCGGGGTACGAGCAGTACTTC; d_gene: TRBD2; j_gene: TRBJ2-7; v_gene: TRBV6-1; len: 15; abundance: -